This is a list of T cell receptor beta chains from one sample in a study of CD8 T cells in ankylosing spondylitis. MiXCR, run by TCRdb on the 5' RACE reads, gives a single entry per CDR3 protein. This table holds about 170,000 distinct CDR3 sequences, 15% to 20% found once. Material for sequencing was blood, either unsorted or a sorted T cell fraction (not recorded which). The receptors come from a male donor with ankylosing spondylitis or in good health (not recorded which). The CDR3 runs from the conserved cysteine through the conserved F or W. D genes are given only for firm matches. Clone size is given for some rows only: seen once, a few or many times, or a class if the clone is expanded.

few | NA | TRBJ2-5 | TRBV5-1 | TGCGCCAGCAGCTTAGGAACAGGGCGCCAAGAGACCCAGTACTTC | CASSLGTGRQETQYF
NA | NA | TRBJ2-3 | TRBV15 | TGTGCCACCAGAGGGAAGCTTCGGAAGGCCCCAGATACGCAGTATTTT | CATRGKLRKAPDTQYF
once | NA | TRBJ1-2 | TRBV18 | TGTGCCGGCTCACCACCTCCGGCAGGCTATGGCTACACCTTC | CAGSPPPAGYGYTF
NA | NA | TRBJ2-1 | TRBV28 | TGTGCCAGCAGTTTACTAGCTACTGAGCAGTTCTTC | CASSLLATEQFF
once | NA | TRBJ2-1 | TRBV11-2 | TGTGCCAGCAGCTTAGTGGCGTTGAACTACAATGAACAGTTCTTC | CASSLVALNYNEQFF
many | TRBD1 | TRBJ1-1 | TRBV27 | TGTGCCAGCAGTTCCCGGGACAGGGTGTGGAACACTGAAGCTTTCTTT | CASSSRDRVWNTEAFF
NA | NA | TRBJ1-2 | TRBV6-5 | TGTGCCAGCAGTTACTACGGGGGAGGCGCCTATGGCTACACCTTC | CASSYYGGGAYGYTF
many | NA | TRBJ2-1 | TRBV5-1 | TGCGCCAGCAGCTTAAGGGACAATCTCTACAATGAGCAGTTCTTC | CASSLRDNLYNEQFF
few | NA | TRBJ2-5 | TRBV2 | TGTGCCAGCAAGACAGAAGAGACCCAGTACTTC | CASKTEETQYF
many | NA | TRBJ1-5 | TRBV23-1 | TGCGCCAGCAGTCAATTCTGCTGTGACAATCAGCCCCAGCATTTT | CASSQFCCDNQPQHF
few | NA | TRBJ2-7 | TRBV18 | TGTGCCAGCTCTCCCAAAGCACTTTCCTACGAGCAGTACTTC | CASSPKALSYEQYF
many | NA | TRBJ2-1 | TRBV5-1 | TGCGCCAGCAGCTTGGCGTCCGGGACGGAGCAGTTCTTC | CASSLASGTEQFF
few | TRBD2 | TRBJ2-4 | TRBV7-2 | TGTGCCAGCAGCTTAGACGGACTAGGGTCGTGGTACTTC | CASSLDGLGSWYF
few | NA | TRBJ2-7 | TRBV5-1 | TGCGCCAGCAGCTTCTGGGGTTCCAACGAGCAGTACTTC | CASSFWGSNEQYF